Ten or more counts support the clone carrying this T cell receptor (beta chain). These data come from a study of T-cell reconstitution after alpha-beta-depleted transplantation in children. Unique molecular identifiers were used to barcode this TCRbeta library. TCRdb called the PCR reads again in MiXCR, with one record for every CDR3 protein. The table includes 250,000 to 300,000 distinct CDR3 sequences, roughly 12% detected once. This CDR3 spans 15 amino acids. The J segment lost 2 bases and the V segment lost 2 bases, leaving 7 bases of the junction unmatched. Germline V gene lookup returns CDR1 SGHRS and CDR2 YFSETQ.

Source: peripheral blood, taken 180 days after TCRalphabeta/CD19-depleted stem cell transplant. The chain is built from TRBV5-1 and TRBJ2-7, with TRBD2 identical over 7 bases. The TCR originated in a male patient aged 2 to 9 who had a stem cell transplant for chronic granulomatous disease, so the T cells may come from the graft donor. The CDR3 protein is CASSFQRGRAYEQYF. The CDR3 DNA sequence: TGCGCCAGCAGCTTCCAGCGGGGCCGCGCCTACGAGCAGTACTTC.